This paragraph covers one T cell receptor beta chain sequence. Its antigen target is currently unknown. Per-base qualities were not stored, and no clone one base away is much larger. This entry comes from a study of OX40 agonist ivuxolimab in advanced cancers. Background for the entire study: Ivuxolimab, which targeted the costimulatory receptor OX40 (CD134), was an agonistic, fully human IgG2 monoclonal antibody. The paper reports the monotherapy dose-escalation portion (N of about 56 patients) of the phase I ivuxolimab trial. The purpose of peripheral TCRbeta sequencing was to test whether ivuxolimab changed TCR sequence diversity and led to clonal T-cell expansion. Among the approximately 54 dose-escalation patients, about 20 had hepatocellular carcinoma, 15 or so melanoma, 9 renal cell carcinoma and 9 head and neck cancer. Three dose-escalation patients achieved partial responses, one with hepatocellular carcinoma and two with cutaneous melanoma. Intravenous ivuxolimab was administered to patients every 2 weeks at six dose levels: 0.01, 0.1, 0.3, 1.5, 3 and 10 mg/kg. In the dose-escalation cohort, around 80% of patients were male, and the mean age was approximately 60 years with a range of roughly 20 to 80. Prior anti-PD-1, anti-PD-L1 or anti-CTLA-4 therapy was permitted, and 30% to 45% of dose-escalation patients had received checkpoint inhibitors.

V and J lose 2 bases and 7 bases, and a span of 17 bases separates them. CDR1 MNHEY and CDR2 SMNVEV were looked up in the germline V gene (reference sequence). The CDR3 sequence holds 15 residues, the cysteine and phenylalanine included. The kept DNA is CDR3 alone, 45 bases in frame from the first base. Patients with autoimmune disease history or receiving systemic immunosuppression were excluded from the trial. Peripheral blood for TCR sequencing was collected from all dose cohorts at baseline, on cycle 4 day 1, and on cycle 7 day 1. Samples were obtained from an open-label, multicenter, first-in-human phase I dose-escalation trial of ivuxolimab. Adults with locally advanced or metastatic melanoma, renal cell, hepatocellular, or head and neck squamous cell carcinoma were enrolled in the trial. Before TCR sequencing, CD4+ T cells and CD8+ T cells from peripheral blood were sorted into separate populations.

The research as a whole found: In the 0.1-3.0 mg/kg groups, partial responders had among the lowest normalized peripheral clonal expansion, particularly in CD8+ T cells. Which antigens the clonally expanded peripheral T cells were specific for was not determined. After ivuxolimab, CD8+ T cells had more expanded clones than CD4+ T cells on average. Low levels of normalized T-cell clonal expansion were also seen in some patients who did not respond. At doses of 0.1 to 3.0 mg/kg, clonal expansion of both CD4+ and CD8+ T cells in blood was seen between baseline and week 6.

Genomic DNA was extracted from sorted cells for sequencing of the TCRbeta CDR3 region. The immunoSEQ Assay was used to sequence the TCRbeta CDR3 regions. This is the immuneACCESS table as TCRdb keeps it, with only in-frame sequences that have V and J called. A part of the clones is gone; compared with another copy, unresolved V genes explain less than half, and the rest is unexplained. A total of tens of thousands of clones appear in this sample, roughly 90% of them only once. The ten largest account for roughly 10% of the sample. The chain was built from TRBV27 and TRBJ1-2, with no D gene named confidently. The clonotype was recovered from an adult with an advanced solid tumor such as melanoma, head and neck, liver or kidney cancer. This specimen was CD4+ or CD8+ T cells sorted from blood, taken in a trial of the OX40 agonist ivuxolimab. The DNA sequence reads TGTGCCAGCAGTTTAGGAACTGATCCGAATAGTGGCTACACCTTC. It translates to CASSLGTDPNSGYTF.